This passage covers 6 T cell receptor beta chains from one sample sequenced in a study of identical twins. TCRdb used MiXCR to reprocess the 5' RACE reads, holding one entry per CDR3 protein. The table has 500,000 to 550,000 distinct CDR3 sequences, 20% to 25% seen once. This sample also appeared in a second study, on yellow fever vaccine responses in identical twins.

Sequencing used CD4+ T cells sorted from blood. These receptor sequences come from a woman aged 18-29 years in good health.

The chain employs TRBV19 and TRBJ1-5; D unclear. V lost 6 bases and J 1 base, leaving 13 bases between the germline ends. The germline V gene encodes CDR1 LNHDA and CDR2 SQIVND (reference sequence). The length of the CDR3 is 15 residues. The CDR3 bases are TGTGCCAGTAGAATCTACGGGCCAAGCAATCAGCCCCAGCATTTT. Translating it yields CASRIYGPSNQPQHF. The full variable domain, rest sourced from reference TRBV19 and TRBJ1-5, is DGGITQSPKYLFRKEGQNVTLSCEQNLNHDAMYWYRQDPGQGLRLIYYSQIVNDFQKGDIAEGYSVSREKKESFPLTVTSAQKNPTAFYLCASRIYGPSNQPQHFGDGTRLSIL.

This chain links TRBV5-1 with TRBJ2-2; 8 positions match TRBD2. Germline loops: CDR1 SGHRS, CDR2 YFSETQ. The CDR3 totals 16 residues. J gave up 5 bases and V 4 bases, and 10 bases lay outside the gene matches. The CDR3 reads CASSPPGGRGTGELFF. CDR3 DNA sequence: TGCGCCAGCAGCCCCCCGGGGGGGCGAGGTACCGGGGAGCTGTTTTTT.

This clonotype was counted only a few times. The CDR3 DNA follows: TGTGCCAGCAGTTCAGACCCATATAGCAATCAGCCCCAGCATTTT. Its protein product is CASSSDPYSNQPQHF. The genes are TRBV12-3 or TRBV12-4 and TRBJ1-5; D unclear. V lost 4 bases, J lost 0 bases, and 10 bases lay in between. The CDR3 totals 15 residues.

The chain employs TRBV18 and TRBJ2-7, with TRBD1 matching 7 bases. Germline loops: CDR1 KGHSH, CDR2 LQKENI. V shed 2 bases, J shed 1 base, and the junction held 8 bases outside the gene matches. This CDR3 comprises 16 residues. The CDR3 coding sequence is TGTGCCAGCTCACCAACCCGGGACAGTTTTTCCTACGAGCAGTACGTC. Its translation is CASSPTRDSFSYEQYV.

The V gene is TRBV3-1, the J gene TRBJ2-3, with D maybe TRBD1 (6 bases). Trimming took off 4 bases at V and 7 bases at J, with 12 bases between the two ends. This CDR3 is 13 amino acids long. Germline loops: CDR1 LGHDT, CDR2 YNNKEL (reference sequence). CDR3 nucleotide sequence: TGTGCCAGCAGCCTTACAGGGTTTCATACGCAGTATTTT. It codes for CASSLTGFHTQYF.

The rearrangement uses TRBV7-8 and TRBJ2-1, with a weak D call TRBD2 (5 bases). The germline gives CDR1 SGHVS, CDR2 FQNEAQ. The CDR3 is 15 residues long. Trimming left V 5 bases short and J 8 bases short, with 19 bases between. The CDR3 spells CASSTRGGRRDEQFF. The CDR3 bases are TGTGCCAGCAGCACCAGAGGTGGTAGGCGGGATGAGCAGTTCTTC.